This is a list of T cell receptor beta chains from one sample in a study of Graves' ophthalmopathy and Graves' hyperthyroidism. Each CDR3 protein is one row after TCRdb ran MiXCR on the multiplex PCR reads. The sample contains 300,000 to 400,000 distinct CDR3 sequences, under 20% of which appear only once. Sequencing was performed on peripheral blood. Receptor source: an adult man with Graves' ophthalmopathy. Both conserved end residues are part of each CDR3. The D gene is left open where the match is weak. Clone size, where shown, is once, few, many, or a class for clones that have expanded.

d_gene	v_gene	j_gene	abundance	CDR3aa	CDR3nt
NA	TRBV6-2/TRBV6-3	TRBJ2-2	many	CASSYSALGRLVTGELFF	TGTGCCAGCAGTTACTCAGCTTTAGGCCGCCTGGTGACCGGGGAGCTGTTTTTT
NA	TRBV4-3	TRBJ1-1	many	CASSQDHPPLGAEAFF	TGCGCCAGCAGCCAAGATCATCCTCCTCTAGGGGCTGAAGCTTTCTTT
NA	TRBV20-1	TRBJ1-6	once	CSLVRDINNSPLHF	TGCAGTCTCGTCCGGGACATCAATAATTCACCCCTCCACTTT
NA	TRBV6-5	TRBJ1-1	many	CASIKGNENTEAFF	TGTGCCAGCATAAAGGGTAATGAGAACACTGAAGCTTTCTTT
NA	TRBV6-5	TRBJ1-2	many	CATTRSNKNYGYTF	TGTGCCACCACTAGGTCCAACAAAAACTATGGCTACACCTTC
TRBD1	TRBV7-2	TRBJ2-7	many	CASSSGTASYEQYF	TGTGCCAGCAGCTCTGGGACAGCCTCCTACGAGCAGTACTTC
NA	TRBV4-1	TRBJ1-1	many	CASSQVPRANTEAFF	TGCGCCAGCAGCCAAGTGCCTAGGGCGAACACTGAAGCTTTCTTT
TRBD2	TRBV27	TRBJ2-2	many	CASSSLAGVTGELFF	TGTGCCAGCAGTTCCCTAGCGGGAGTGACCGGGGAGCTGTTTTTT
TRBD1	TRBV11-2	TRBJ2-7	many	CASSTDRGLNEQYF	TGTGCCAGCAGTACGGACAGGGGGCTGAACGAGCAGTACTTC
NA	TRBV27	TRBJ2-7	many	CASSLRGAVREQYF	TGTGCCAGCAGTCTCCGGGGCGCCGTGAGGGAGCAGTACTTC
TRBD2	TRBV6-2/TRBV6-3	TRBJ2-4	NA	CASSYSRLAGVSGRAKNIQYF	TGTGCCAGCAGTTACTCGAGACTAGCGGGAGTGTCGGGGCGAGCCAAAAACATTCAGTACTTC
TRBD1	TRBV7-3	TRBJ2-7	many	CASSISGTGSYEQYF	TGTGCCAGCAGCATCTCCGGGACAGGGAGTTACGAGCAGTACTTC
NA	TRBV19	TRBJ2-2	many	CASRLGGELFF	TGTGCCAGCAGACTTGGCGGGGAGCTGTTTTTT
TRBD2	TRBV29-1	TRBJ2-5	NA	CSVGGGPQYF	TGCAGCGTTGGCGGGGGGCCCCAGTACTTC